This is a list of T cell receptor beta chains from one sample in a study of graft-versus-host responses after intestinal transplantation. Their recognized antigens are unknown. Clones were sequenced by immunoSEQ multiplex PCR, and TCRdb holds only the in-frame ones, with some missing. The repertoire holds roughly 96,000 clones, with roughly nine tenths as singletons. The material was unstimulated CD8+ T cells sorted from spleen or lymph node cells, obtained before intestinal transplant. The receptors were gathered from a human donor who received an intestinal transplant. The CDR3 runs from the conserved cysteine through the conserved F or W. Each record gives: V gene, CDR3 protein.

>TRBV5-1
CASSGERALNNEQFF
>TRBV21-1
CASSRESNEQFF
>TRBV6-1
CASSVRLVNWNEQFF
>TRBV5-4
CASSALPGQYNEQFF
>TRBV27
CASSSQGQAEAFF
>TRBV12-5
CASAFRRTGENTGELFF
>TRBV5-1
CASSTKTSGVPGELFF
>TRBV6-6
CASSYSSTEAFF
>TRBV2
CASRAGTLRTYGYTF
>TRBV27
CASSLRTSGIDIQYF
>TRBV4-3
CASSQVGGVSEAFF